Following are 26 T cell receptor beta chains from one sample sequenced in a study of blood T cell repertoires in COVID-19. Only in-frame clones appear in the TCRdb table, and some are missing; sequencing was by immunoSEQ multiplex PCR. The profile shows around 230,000 clones, 65% to 85% of them singletons. The sample comprised peripheral blood. These receptors were obtained from a woman aged 80 or older with acute or convalescent COVID-19.

The chain joins TRBV5-1 to TRBJ1-1; unclear D gene. The CDR3 has 16 amino acids. V was cut by 2 bases and J by 4 bases, with 18 bases left in between. CDR1 and CDR2 (germline): SGHRS, YFSETQ. The CDR3 here is CASSFTLAVGGTEAFF. Here the CDR3 DNA reads TGCGCCAGCAGCTTCACATTGGCAGTTGGTGGCACTGAAGCTTTCTTT.

The V call is TRBV5-1, the J call TRBJ1-1, with TRBD1 as a possible D gene (5 bases). Germline CDR1 SGHRS, CDR2 YFSETQ. Between the trimmed V and J ends, which lost 4 bases and 5 bases, there was a span of 9 bases. This CDR3 region has 12 residues. The CDR3 is CASSEGVTEAFF. The CDR3 bases are TGCGCCAGCAGCGAAGGGGTAACTGAAGCTTTCTTT.

The chain is built from TRBV19 and TRBJ2-5; 15 bases agree with TRBD2. This CDR3 has 15 residues. With V trimmed by 8 bases and J by 4 bases, 5 bases remained unmatched. Germline V CDR1 and CDR2: LNHDA, SQIVND (reference sequence). The CDR3 is CASQGLAGGRETQYF. CDR3 in DNA: TGTGCCAGTCAGGGACTAGCGGGGGGCCGAGAGACCCAGTACTTC.

The chain couples TRBV28 to TRBJ1-5; tentatively, D is TRBD1 (5 bases). Germline V CDR1 and CDR2: MDHEN, SYDVKM. The V end was cut by 6 bases, the J end by 0 bases, with 12 bases between. CDR3 length: 15 amino acids. CDR3 residues: CASRRNRYSNQPQHF. CDR3 bases: TGTGCCAGCAGACGAAACAGGTATAGCAATCAGCCCCAGCATTTT.

The V gene is TRBV3-1 (or the pseudogene TRBV3-2), the J gene TRBJ2-1; D remains ambiguous. V was trimmed by 4 bases and J by 6 bases, leaving 7 bases between them. The CDR3 extends over 12 amino acids. The germline CDR1 and CDR2 sequences are LGHDT and YNNKEL (reference sequence). The CDR3: CASSRVINEQFF. In nucleotides, the CDR3 is TGTGCCAGCAGCCGTGTTATCAATGAGCAGTTCTTC.

J is TRBJ1-3 and V is TRBV15, with D unclear. V was shortened by 3 bases and J by 0 bases, with 9 bases between the two germline ends. The CDR3 totals 15 residues. From germline, CDR1 is LNHNV and CDR2 YYDKDF (reference sequence). In DNA form, the CDR3 reads TGTGCCACCAGCAGGGTAAGGAGCTCTGGAAACACCATATATTTT. This codes for CATSRVRSSGNTIYF.

The rearrangement joins TRBV6-6 to TRBJ2-7; a possible D gene is TRBD1 (6 bases). Germline V gene sequence: CDR1 MNHNY, CDR2 SVGAGI (reference sequence). This CDR3 region has 13 residues. Trimming stripped 6 bases from V and 6 bases from J, with 15 bases between. CDR3 bases: TGTGCCAGCAGCCGGGACACCTTCGCCGAGCAGTACTTC. Translation: CASSRDTFAEQYF.

This clone turned up a few times. The V call is TRBV6-5, the J call TRBJ1-2; TRBD1 matches at 9 bases. There are 16 residues in the CDR3. Germline values: CDR1 MNHEY, CDR2 SVGAGI. V gave up 2 bases and J gave up 6 bases; unmatched junction bases: 10. The CDR3 protein is CASSYGTPGQGDGYTF. The CDR3 DNA reads as TGTGCCAGCAGTTACGGTACTCCGGGACAGGGTGATGGCTACACCTTC.

The chain carries TRBV6-6 and TRBJ2-7; 8 positions agree with TRBD1. The CDR3 is 15 amino acids. Per the germline V gene, CDR1 is MNHNY and CDR2 is SVGAGI (reference sequence). V trimming: 7 bases; J trimming: 6 bases; junction bases outside the gene matches: 14. CDR3 sequence: CASTHSRGRPLEQYF. The CDR3 bases are TGTGCCAGCACTCACAGCAGGGGGCGCCCTCTCGAGCAGTACTTC.

V gene TRBV5-1 combines with J gene TRBJ1-4, with D possibly being TRBD1 (5 bases). The CDR3 contains 13 residues. Germline V gene sequence: CDR1 SGHRS, CDR2 YFSETQ. The ends were cut back, 2 bases at V and 8 bases at J, with 10 bases in the middle. The CDR3: CASSFLGPEKLFF. CDR3 nucleotides: TGCGCCAGCAGCTTTCTGGGGCCCGAAAAACTGTTTTTT.

In this sample, this clone turned up many times. The chain carries TRBV10-3 and TRBJ2-7; 10 positions agree with TRBD2. CDR3 length equals 14 residues. V shed 6 bases and J 4 bases; nucleotides not matched to a gene: 6. Per germline, CDR1 ENHRY and CDR2 SYGVKD. The CDR3 sequence: CAISGTSVGYEQYF. The CDR3 nucleotides read TGTGCCATCAGCGGGACTAGCGTCGGGTACGAGCAGTACTTC.

The chain joins TRBV5-6 to TRBJ2-3; possibly TRBD2 for D (5 bases). Trimming took 0 bases from V and 7 from J, leaving 21 bases between them. The CDR3 contains 17 residues. The V gene's germline CDR1 is SGHDT and CDR2 YYEEEE. The CDR3 reads CASSLGNGGSGPHTQYF. For the CDR3, the DNA is TGTGCCAGCAGCTTGGGTAACGGTGGGAGTGGGCCACATACGCAGTATTTT.

J is TRBJ2-5 and V is TRBV12-5; TRBD2 matches 11 bases. This CDR3 has 16 amino acids. The ends lost 5 bases at V and 5 bases at J; junction bases unmatched: 10. CDR1 is LGHNT and CDR2 is FRNRAP in the germline V gene. CDR3 in amino acids: CASGPSGGHLRETQYF. The CDR3 DNA follows: TGTGCTAGTGGTCCTAGCGGGGGGCACCTGCGGGAGACCCAGTACTTC. Full variable domain (remainder filled in from reference TRBV12-5 and TRBJ2-5): DARVTQTPRHKVTEMGQEVTMRCQPILGHNTVFWYRQTMMQGLELLAYFRNRAPLDDSGMPKDRFSAEMPDATLATLKIQPSEPRDSAVYFCASGPSGGHLRETQYFGPGTRLLVL.

The CDR3 here is CAWSARTSGREETQYF. The CDR3 DNA is TGTGCCTGGAGTGCCAGGACTAGCGGGAGGGAAGAGACCCAGTACTTC. The chain employs TRBV30 and TRBJ2-5, with 15 bases fitting TRBD2. The V and J ends lost 1 base and 3 bases, in that order; junction bases with no gene match: 3. Germline V gives CDR1 GTSNPN, CDR2 SVGIG (reference sequence). This CDR3 is built from 16 residues.

The J gene is TRBJ2-3, the V gene TRBV24-1; tentatively, D is TRBD2 (6 bases). This CDR3 region has 14 residues. Germline V gives CDR1 KGHDR, CDR2 SFDVKD. Trimming stripped 7 bases from V and 4 bases from J, with 14 bases between. The CDR3 DNA follows: TGTGCCACCAGGGACCCGGCGGGGCCAGATACGCAGTATTTT. Amino acids: CATRDPAGPDTQYF.

The chain is built from TRBV21-1 and TRBJ1-1; no check of the table's D call, TRBD1, against the DNA was made. TRBV21-1 is a pseudogene. This CDR3 contains 16 residues. Here the CDR3 DNA reads TGTGCCAGCAGCAAAGAGAGACAGGGGAGGATGCCTGAAGCTTTCTTT. Its protein product is CASSKERQGRMPEAFF.

The chain has TRBV20-1 and TRBJ1-6; D is uncertain. The germline V and J ends were trimmed by 3 bases and 6 bases, with 9 bases remaining between them. This CDR3 spans 13 amino acids. CDR1 is DFQATT, CDR2 SNEGSKA, per germline (reference sequence). CDR3 bases: TGCAGTGCTAGTGGCAGGTTTAATTCACCCCTCCACTTT. Amino acid sequence: CSASGRFNSPLHF.

V is TRBV19 and J is TRBJ2-5; D is perhaps TRBD1 (5 bases). V was shortened by 2 bases and J by 2 bases, with 15 bases between the two germline ends. Looked up from germline, CDR1 is LNHDA and CDR2 is SQIVND (reference sequence). The CDR3 is 16 amino acids. Here the CDR3 reads CASSILGQGYQETQYF. The DNA for the CDR3 is TGTGCCAGTAGTATACTCGGCCAGGGCTATCAAGAGACCCAGTACTTC. Drawing the rest from reference TRBV19 and TRBJ2-5, the complete variable domain is DGGITQSPKYLFRKEGQNVTLSCEQNLNHDAMYWYRQDPGQGLRLIYYSQIVNDFQKGDIAEGYSVSREKKESFPLTVTSAQKNPTAFYLCASSILGQGYQETQYFGPGTRLLVL.

This sequence joins TRBV30 and TRBJ2-3; D possibly corresponds to TRBD2 (5 bases). CDR1 is GTSNPN and CDR2 is SVGIG in the germline V gene (reference sequence). V lost 3 bases, J lost 0 bases, and 7 bases lay in between. The CDR3 length is 13 residues. CDR3 region: CAWRTTSTDTQYF. As DNA, the CDR3 is TGTGCCTGGAGGACTACTAGCACAGATACGCAGTATTTT.

The chain joins TRBV28 to TRBJ2-7; 8 bases are shared with TRBD2. Germline V gene sequence: CDR1 MDHEN, CDR2 SYDVKM. The V segment lost 3 bases and the J segment 0 bases; nucleotides outside the gene matches: 7. The CDR3 spans 16 residues. The chain's CDR3 is CASSFGGALGSYEQYF. Here the CDR3 DNA reads TGTGCCAGCAGTTTCGGGGGGGCCCTGGGCTCCTACGAGCAGTACTTC.

The J gene is TRBJ1-2, the V gene TRBV5-1; D is possibly TRBD1 (5 bases). V was clipped by 2 bases and J by 4 bases, with 9 bases between them. There are 13 residues in the CDR3. Germline V gene sequence: CDR1 SGHRS, CDR2 YFSETQ. CDR3 sequence reads: CASSFPGIYGYTF. Written as DNA, the CDR3 is TGCGCCAGCAGCTTTCCAGGGATCTATGGCTACACCTTC.

The chain is built from TRBV6-5 and TRBJ1-1, with a possible D match to TRBD1 (5 bases). Trimming took off 0 bases at V and 5 bases at J, with 16 bases between the two ends. Germline CDR1 is MNHEY and CDR2 is SVGAGI. This CDR3 contains 16 residues. The CDR3 nucleotides read TGTGCCAGCAGTTACTCGTCCAACGCTCGGGGGACTGAAGCTTTCTTT. As protein: CASSYSSNARGTEAFF.

This chain connects TRBV7-8 to TRBJ1-5; the match to TRBD1 covers 7 bases. The J segment lost 3 bases and the V segment lost 1 base, leaving 6 bases of the junction unmatched. Germline V lookup: CDR1 SGHVS, CDR2 FQNEAQ. The CDR3 totals 16 residues. CDR3 in amino acids: CASSLGARGANQPQHF. The CDR3 nucleotides read TGTGCCAGCAGCTTAGGCGCCAGGGGGGCCAATCAGCCCCAGCATTTT.

The chain couples TRBV6-5 to TRBJ2-5, with D unresolved. This CDR3 is 13 amino acids long. In germline, CDR1 is MNHEY, CDR2 SVGAGI. Trimming took off 5 bases at V and 0 bases at J, with 7 bases between the two ends. CDR3 sequence reads: CASSHRYQETQYF. CDR3 in DNA: TGTGCCAGCAGTCATCGGTACCAAGAGACCCAGTACTTC.

This rearrangement joins TRBV29-1 to TRBJ2-7; 9 bases agree with TRBD1. This CDR3 is built from 13 residues. Germline CDR1 reads SQVTM; CDR2 reads ANQGSEA. Trimming took 6 bases from V and 2 from J; bases not matched to a gene: 5. The CDR3 bases are TGCAGCGTCCAGGGGGACAGGGCCTACGAGCAGTACTTC. This codes for CSVQGDRAYEQYF.

The rearrangement joins TRBV29-1 to TRBJ1-2; perhaps TRBD1 as D (5 bases). The V end lost 2 bases, the J end lost 7 bases, and 8 bases lay between the germline ends. Germline V lookup: CDR1 SQVTM, CDR2 ANQGSEA. The CDR3 contains 11 residues. The CDR3 protein is CSVERGGGYTF. The CDR3, as DNA: TGCAGCGTTGAAAGGGGCGGTGGCTACACCTTC.